These 20 T cell receptor beta chains were sequenced from one sample in a study of shared clonotypes between healthy human individuals. Here immunoSEQ multiplex PCR was the method, and the copy in TCRdb shows in-frame clones only, minus some. The data show hundreds of thousands of clones, approximately 79% seen once. Sequenced: memory CD4+ T cells sorted from blood. Sample subset: CD45RA-negative fraction. Source of these receptors: a man aged 25 to 40 in good health.

This chain links TRBV6-5 with TRBJ2-7; 8 nucleotides match TRBD2. The CDR3 extends over 14 amino acids. Trimming at V came to 6 bases and at J to 2 bases, leaving 6 bases not matched to a gene. The V gene's germline CDR1 is MNHEY and CDR2 SVGAGI. CDR3 DNA: TGTGCCAGCAGACATACTAGCGGCCCCTACGAGCAGTACTTC. This sequence encodes CASRHTSGPYEQYF.

Only one count was recorded for this clone. The rearrangement links TRBV5-1 to TRBJ1-4, with D tentatively TRBD1 (6 bases). Per the germline V gene, CDR1 is SGHRS and CDR2 is YFSETQ. Trimming removed 7 bases at V and 1 base at J, with 8 bases between. This CDR3 is 13 amino acids long. CDR3 loop: CASRQETNEKLFF. The CDR3 region has the DNA TGCGCCAGCCGACAGGAAACTAATGAAAAACTGTTTTTT.

The rearrangement uses TRBV2 and TRBJ2-3; no definite D call. The germline V gene has CDR1 SNHLY and CDR2 FYNNEI. The CDR3 totals 16 residues. Trimming took off 2 bases at V and 0 bases at J, with 12 bases between the two ends. CDR3 bases: TGTGCCAGCAGTGAATCGGTTCCCACTAGCACAGATACGCAGTATTTT. Translated, it gives CASSESVPTSTDTQYF.

This clone was seen a few times. The rearrangement joins TRBV2 to TRBJ2-3; TRBD2 agrees at 8 bases. Trimming cost V 2 bases and J 1 base; bases outside gene matches: 5. The CDR3 has 16 amino acids. CDR1 and CDR2 (germline): SNHLY, FYNNEI. CDR3: CASSESSGRGTDTQYF. Written as DNA, the CDR3 is TGTGCCAGCAGTGAATCGAGCGGGAGAGGCACAGATACGCAGTATTTT.

The J gene is TRBJ2-3, the V gene TRBV7-2; TRBD2 matches 7 bases. The CDR3 spans 14 residues. Per germline, CDR1 SGHTA and CDR2 FQGNSA. The ends lost 4 bases at V and 1 base at J; junction bases unmatched: 2. The DNA of the CDR3 is TGTGCCAGCAGCTCTCTAGCGGGCACAGATACGCAGTATTTT. It is translated as CASSSLAGTDTQYF.

This CDR3 is CAITSTDSSSYNEQFF. The DNA of the CDR3 is TGTGCCATCACCTCCACGGACAGTTCTTCCTACAATGAGCAGTTCTTC. The chain couples TRBV10-3 to TRBJ2-1; maybe TRBD1 (6 bases). Germline V lookup: CDR1 ENHRY, CDR2 SYGVKD. This CDR3 is 16 amino acids long. Trimming pared 7 bases from V and 1 base from J, leaving 17 bases between.

J is TRBJ1-5 and V is TRBV6-1; TRBD1 matches at 7 bases. Germline V gives CDR1 MNHNS, CDR2 SASEGT. V was clipped by 5 bases and J by 7 bases; unmatched bases: 8. This CDR3 comprises 14 residues. In nucleotides, the CDR3 is TGTGCCAGCAGTCCCGGACAGGTATGGCAGCCCCAGCATTTT. Residues: CASSPGQVWQPQHF.

The gene calls are TRBV29-1 and TRBJ2-7, with D maybe TRBD1 (5 bases). V was pared by 4 bases and J by 2 bases, with 12 bases between. From germline, CDR1 is SQVTM and CDR2 ANQGSEA. The CDR3 loop spans 13 amino acids. Here the CDR3 DNA reads TGCAGCGTTGTGGTAGGGGCGCCCTACGAGCAGTACTTC. This gives the protein CSVVVGAPYEQYF.

V usage is TRBV7-2 and J usage is TRBJ1-4; possibly TRBD1 for D (6 bases). Germline V gene sequence: CDR1 SGHTA, CDR2 FQGNSA. Trimming took 4 bases from V and 0 from J, leaving 9 bases between them. This CDR3 is 15 amino acids long. The CDR3 here is CASSSRQATNEKLFF. The DNA of the CDR3 is TGTGCCAGCAGCTCCAGACAGGCAACTAATGAAAAACTGTTTTTT.

This chain uses TRBV6-5 with TRBJ2-1; 9 bases fit TRBD2. The CDR3 runs to 15 residues. J was trimmed by 6 bases and V by 6 bases; bases with no gene match: 9. CDR1 is MNHEY and CDR2 is SVGAGI in the germline V gene. As DNA, the CDR3 is TGTGCCAGCAGCCCCGGGACTAGCCTTGGCAATGAGCAGTTCTTC. This sequence encodes CASSPGTSLGNEQFF.

The V gene is TRBV5-8, the J gene TRBJ2-7; weak D call: TRBD1 (6 bases). Germline CDR1 SGHTS, CDR2 YDEGEE. Trimming removed 2 bases from V and 0 bases from J, with 15 bases in between. The CDR3 is made up of 16 amino acids. CDR3 in amino acids: CASSFLLTGPSYEQYF. The CDR3 region has the DNA TGTGCCAGCAGCTTTCTATTGACAGGACCCTCCTACGAGCAGTACTTC.

The chain links TRBV4-2 to TRBJ2-3; D is perhaps TRBD2 (6 bases). Germline values: CDR1 LGHNA, CDR2 YNFKEQ. There are 15 residues in the CDR3. V was cut by 1 base and J by 2 bases, with 10 bases left in between. The CDR3 region is CASSQGGGNTDTQYF. As DNA, the CDR3 is TGTGCCAGCAGCCAAGGTGGGGGGAACACAGATACGCAGTATTTT.

This clone was seen only a few times. The chain is built from TRBV5-5 and TRBJ2-5, with unresolved D. V was pared by 4 bases and J by 14 bases, with 30 bases between. The length of the CDR3 is 16 residues. CDR1 is SGHKS and CDR2 is YYEKEE in the germline V gene (reference sequence). The CDR3 loop is CASSPTQASDPTHPYF. The CDR3 nucleotides are TGTGCCAGCAGCCCAACTCAGGCCTCGGACCCCACCCACCCTTACTTC. The full variable domain, in which reference TRBV5-5 and TRBJ2-5 provide the parts outside the CDR3, is DAGVTQSPTHLIKTRGQQVTLRCSPISGHKSVSWYQQVLGQGPQFIFQYYEKEERGRGNFPDRFSARQFPNYSSELNVNALLLGDSALYLCASSPTQASDPTHPYFGPGTRLLVL.

The chain employs TRBV18 and TRBJ2-7; TRBD2 matches at 9 bases. The CDR3 extends over 14 amino acids. The ends lost 0 bases at V and 5 bases at J; junction bases unmatched: 2. CDR1 and CDR2 from the germline V gene are KGHSH and LQKENI. This chain's CDR3 is CASSPPWTSDEQYF. As DNA, the CDR3 is TGTGCCAGCTCACCACCTTGGACTAGCGACGAGCAGTACTTC.

The chain recombines TRBV10-3 with TRBJ2-3, with 8 nucleotides matching TRBD2. Germline CDR1 and CDR2: ENHRY and SYGVKD. The CDR3 has 15 amino acids. V dropped 8 bases and J dropped 0; count of bases not matched to a gene: 7. CDR3 coding DNA: TGTGCCATCCGGGAGGGAGCTGAAAGCACAGATACGCAGTATTTT. Translation: CAIREGAESTDTQYF.

The chain is built from TRBV5-1 and TRBJ2-3; 7 bases are a match to TRBD1. From germline, CDR1 is SGHRS and CDR2 YFSETQ. CDR3 length: 15 amino acids. The ends lost 7 bases at V and 2 bases at J; junction bases unmatched: 10. The CDR3 DNA sequence: TGCGCCAGCCGGACCAGACAGGGATTCACAGATACGCAGTATTTT. It specifies CASRTRQGFTDTQYF.

This clone was observed a handful of times. The rearrangement uses TRBV5-1 and TRBJ2-5; 9 bases line up with TRBD2. Looked up from germline, CDR1 is SGHRS and CDR2 is YFSETQ. This CDR3 spans 15 amino acids. After removal of 3 bases from V and 5 bases from J, the junction contained 8 bases not matched to a gene. CDR3 DNA: TGCGCCAGCAGCTCTAGCGGGGCCGGGGAGGAGACCCAGTACTTC. Translated: CASSSSGAGEETQYF.

This chain links TRBV2 with TRBJ2-7; a possible D gene is TRBD1 (6 bases). Trimming removed 6 bases at V and 4 bases at J, with 13 bases between. The CDR3 runs 13 residues. Germline CDR1 reads SNHLY; CDR2 reads FYNNEI. This CDR3 reads CASSTDRLYEQYF. The CDR3 bases are TGTGCCAGCAGCACTGACAGGCTGTACGAGCAGTACTTC.

V gene TRBV4-3 combines with J gene TRBJ2-2; D is ambiguous. V was pared by 1 base and J by 7 bases, with 13 bases between. Germline V lookup: CDR1 LGHNA, CDR2 YSLEER. The CDR3 length is 15 residues. CDR3 sequence: CASSQVGFHGGELFF. The CDR3, as DNA: TGCGCCAGCAGCCAAGTTGGGTTCCACGGCGGGGAGCTGTTTTTT.

The V gene is TRBV2, the J gene TRBJ2-6; D is ambiguous. Trimming took off 7 bases at V and 4 bases at J, with 11 bases between the two ends. This CDR3 has 14 residues. Germline assignment: CDR1 SNHLY and CDR2 FYNNEI. CDR3 bases: TGTGCCAGCAAAAGGGAATCCGGGGCCAACGTCCTGACTTTC. This codes for CASKRESGANVLTF.